These 22 T cell receptor beta chains originate from one sample sequenced in a study of T cells after yellow fever vaccination. TCRdb redid the calling of the 5' RACE reads with MiXCR, one entry per CDR3 protein. This table has more than 300,000 distinct CDR3 sequences, around 11% appearing once. This specimen consisted of CD4+ T cells sorted from PBMCs, obtained 45 days after the yellow fever booster vaccination. Receptors were obtained from a man between 18 and 29 years old who received the YFV17D yellow fever vaccine.

This rearrangement joins TRBV11-2 to TRBJ1-2; no clear D gene. The V end lost 5 bases, the J end lost 5 bases, and 21 bases lay between the germline ends. CDR1 is SGHAT and CDR2 is FQNNGV in the germline V gene. The CDR3 is made up of 16 amino acids. The CDR3, as DNA: TGTGCCAGCAGCCCCCTTGGTGTGGATCCTAGGTATGGCTACACCTTC. Amino acid sequence: CASSPLGVDPRYGYTF.

The CDR3 here is CASSSRLESYEQYF. CDR3 coding DNA: TGTGCCAGCAGTTCCCGACTAGAGTCCTACGAGCAGTACTTC. V usage is TRBV27 and J usage is TRBJ2-7; tentatively, D is TRBD2 (6 bases). The CDR3 runs 14 residues. V was clipped by 4 bases and J by 1 base, with 11 bases between them. CDR1 is MNHEY, CDR2 SMNVEV, per germline (reference sequence).

The chain carries TRBV10-3 and TRBJ2-5; 9 positions match TRBD2. In germline, CDR1 is ENHRY, CDR2 SYGVKD. The ends lost 6 bases at V and 5 bases at J; junction bases unmatched: 13. The CDR3 is 16 residues long. The CDR3 reads CAISLAGEDGRETQYF. The CDR3, as DNA: TGTGCCATCAGCTTAGCGGGGGAGGACGGCCGCGAGACCCAGTACTTC.

The chain employs TRBV9 and TRBJ2-7, with TRBD1 identical over 11 bases. V dropped 4 bases and J dropped 4; count of bases not matched to a gene: 10. This CDR3 region has 16 residues. Germline V gene data show CDR1 as SGDLS and CDR2 as YYNGEE. The CDR3 is CASSKMGTGGQYEQYF. The CDR3 nucleotides are TGTGCCAGCAGCAAAATGGGGACAGGGGGTCAGTACGAGCAGTACTTC.

The chain joins TRBV7-6 to TRBJ1-1; no reliable D call. Germline lookup yields CDR1 SGHVS and CDR2 FNYEAQ. CDR3 length: 14 amino acids. V was trimmed by 2 bases and J by 4 bases, leaving 11 bases between them. The CDR3 loop reads CASSLNERGTEAFF. The CDR3 nucleotides read TGTGCCAGCAGCTTAAACGAGAGAGGCACTGAAGCTTTCTTT.

This clonotype was detected ten times or more. The gene calls are TRBV2 and TRBJ1-1; D ambiguous. V shed 3 bases and J shed 6 bases, with 11 bases lying between them. Germline lookup yields CDR1 SNHLY and CDR2 FYNNEI. The CDR3 runs 13 residues. CDR3 nucleotide sequence: TGTGCCAGCAGTGACCGTAAGGGCGCTGAAGCTTTCTTT. It encodes CASSDRKGAEAFF.

The chain uses TRBV19 and TRBJ2-4; no firm D call. Germline CDR1 is LNHDA and CDR2 is SQIVND (reference sequence). The CDR3 is 13 amino acids. Between the trimmed V and J ends, which lost 3 bases and 7 bases, there was a span of 10 bases. The CDR3 DNA sequence: TGTGCCAGTAGTATCCCGATGGGGAACATTCAGTACTTC. Residues: CASSIPMGNIQYF.

The V gene is TRBV5-1, the J gene TRBJ2-3; 10 bases fit TRBD1. The V and J ends lost 3 bases and 0 bases, in that order; junction bases with no gene match: 10. CDR1 is SGHRS, CDR2 YFSETQ, per germline. There are 18 residues in the CDR3. The CDR3 nucleotides are TGCGCCAGCAGCTCGGGACAGGGGCTGTTCCCTAGCACAGATACGCAGTATTTT. This encodes CASSSGQGLFPSTDTQYF.

The J gene is TRBJ1-6, the V gene TRBV12-3 or TRBV12-4; D uncertain. The CDR3 length is 14 residues. Trimming left V 5 bases short and J 10 bases short, with 15 bases between. This CDR3 is CASSRTLGRSPLHF. DNA for the CDR3: TGTGCCAGCAGTCGGACTCTAGGACGATCACCCCTCCACTTT.

The chain is built from TRBV20-1 and TRBJ1-1, with a tentative D call TRBD1 (6 bases). The germline CDR1 and CDR2 sequences are DFQATT and SNEGSKA (reference sequence). The CDR3 contains 13 residues. The V end was cut by 3 bases, the J end by 4 bases, with 12 bases between. CDR3 DNA: TGCAGTGCTAGCGGGGGGGGGCCCACTGAAGCTTTCTTT. Protein sequence: CSASGGGPTEAFF.

The V and J genes are TRBV5-1 and TRBJ1-6; TRBD1 is a possible D gene (6 bases). Trimming left V 2 bases short and J 7 bases short, with 13 bases between. The CDR3 runs 15 residues. CDR1 SGHRS and CDR2 YFSETQ come from the germline V gene. In DNA, the CDR3 is TGCGCCAGCAGCTTATGGACAGACCAGAATTCACCCCTCCACTTT. Its translation is CASSLWTDQNSPLHF.

V gene TRBV12-3 or TRBV12-4 combines with J gene TRBJ2-7; D unclear. With 6 bases removed from V and 1 base from J, the gap between germline ends came to 7 bases. This CDR3 comprises 12 residues. As DNA, the CDR3 is TGTGCCAGCAGCAGAGTATCCTACGAGCAGTACTTC. It specifies CASSRVSYEQYF.

This clonotype was seen more than once but under ten times. The genes are TRBV6-6 and TRBJ2-5; the match to TRBD1 covers 9 bases. Germline loops: CDR1 MNHNY, CDR2 SVGAGI (reference sequence). This CDR3 has 15 residues. Trimming cost V 6 bases and J 3 bases; bases outside gene matches: 8. The CDR3 reads CASRPMTGGKETQYF. The CDR3 DNA is TGTGCCAGCAGGCCGATGACAGGGGGAAAAGAGACCCAGTACTTC.

V and J are TRBV20-1 and TRBJ1-1, with D unclear. CDR1 and CDR2 (germline): DFQATT, SNEGSKA (reference sequence). V lost 0 bases and J lost 1, with 6 bases in between. This CDR3 is built from 13 residues. This chain's CDR3 is CSARDPTNTEAFF. The CDR3 DNA is TGCAGTGCTAGAGATCCGACGAACACTGAAGCTTTCTTT.

V is TRBV4-1 and J is TRBJ2-5, with D uncertain. The germline CDR1 and CDR2 sequences are MGHRA and YSYEKL. V was trimmed by 1 base and J by 5 bases, leaving 8 bases between them. This CDR3 contains 13 residues. The CDR3 DNA is TGCGCCAGCAGCCAAGTTCTGAGGGAGACCCAGTACTTC. It codes for CASSQVLRETQYF.

The V call is TRBV27, the J call TRBJ2-4; D is uncertain. The CDR3 totals 17 residues. From germline, CDR1 is MNHEY and CDR2 SMNVEV (reference sequence). With 4 bases removed from V and 0 bases from J, the gap between germline ends came to 16 bases. The CDR3 here is CASSSAPASGAKNIQYF. CDR3 DNA sequence: TGTGCCAGCAGTTCCGCCCCTGCGTCTGGAGCCAAAAACATTCAGTACTTC.

This chain uses TRBV7-9 with TRBJ1-4; D gene ambiguous. Per the germline V gene, CDR1 is SEHNR and CDR2 is FQNEAQ (reference sequence). The V end was cut by 5 bases, the J end by 0 bases, with 10 bases between. The CDR3 runs to 15 residues. CDR3 residues: CASSPTTATNEKLFF. DNA of the CDR3: TGTGCCAGCAGCCCGACGACTGCAACTAATGAAAAACTGTTTTTT.

This clonotype was detected only a few times. The genes are TRBV28 and TRBJ2-5, with 15 bases lining up with TRBD2. Trimming at V came to 5 bases and at J to 2 bases, leaving 12 bases not matched to a gene. This CDR3 comprises 19 residues. CDR1 is MDHEN, CDR2 SYDVKM, per germline. CDR3 in amino acids: CASSLGLAGGVLSQETQYF. The DNA for the CDR3 is TGTGCCAGCAGTCTCGGACTAGCGGGGGGGGTCCTCTCACAAGAGACCCAGTACTTC. Drawing the rest from reference TRBV28 and TRBJ2-5, the complete variable domain is DVKVTQSSRYLVKRTGEKVFLECVQDMDHENMFWYRQDPGLGLRLIYFSYDVKMKEKGDIPEGYSVSREKKERFSLILESASTNQTSMYLCASSLGLAGGVLSQETQYFGPGTRLLVL.

The chain employs TRBV28 and TRBJ2-7, with D perhaps matching TRBD1 (7 bases). CDR1 and CDR2 from the germline V gene are MDHEN and SYDVKM. The CDR3 totals 12 residues. Trimming stripped 6 bases from V and 12 bases from J, with 18 bases between. The CDR3 DNA reads as TGTGCCAGCAGGGCGGGACAGTCTATGGCGTACGTC. Its protein is CASRAGQSMAYV.

V is TRBV15 and J is TRBJ2-3; 9 bases line up with TRBD2. From germline, CDR1 is LNHNV and CDR2 YYDKDF (reference sequence). The CDR3 has 15 residues. Losses at the gene ends were 3 bases for V and 4 bases for J; bases not matched to a gene: 5. The DNA for the CDR3 is TGTGCCACCAGCAGCGCACGGACTAGCGCAGATACGCAGTATTTT. It codes for CATSSARTSADTQYF.

The rearrangement uses TRBV18 and TRBJ1-5; TRBD1 might be the D (5 bases). Germline V gene sequence: CDR1 KGHSH, CDR2 LQKENI. This CDR3 comprises 13 residues. Trimming removed 1 base at V and 8 bases at J, with 9 bases between. The CDR3 region is CASSPQGDKPQHF. The CDR3 nucleotides read TGTGCCAGCTCACCACAAGGGGATAAGCCCCAGCATTTT.

This chain uses TRBV7-3 with TRBJ1-5; D gene ambiguous. CDR1 is SGHTA, CDR2 FQGTGA, per germline. This CDR3 region has 15 residues. Trimming took 7 bases from V and 4 from J, leaving 17 bases between them. The CDR3 DNA reads TGTGCCAGCATCCTCGGGAGGGAAGGAAATCAGCCCCAGCATTTT. This encodes CASILGREGNQPQHF.